Presented here are 10 T cell receptor beta chains from one specimen sequenced in a study of T cells in Graves' hyperthyroidism and ophthalmopathy. Authors of the study amplified TCR beta CDR3 regions from RNA transcripts. First-round RT-PCR of the TCR CDR3 relied on the HTBI primer set. TCRdb reanalysed the multiplex PCR reads using MiXCR and keeps one entry per CDR3 protein. The sample lists nearly 250,000 distinct CDR3 sequences, over 20% occurring once. Sequenced material: blood. These receptor sequences come from a woman in her thirties or forties with Graves' ophthalmopathy.

This clonotype appeared many times. The CDR3 loop reads CASERYTEAFF. The CDR3 DNA reads TGTGCCAGCGAAAGATACACTGAAGCTTTCTTT. The V gene is TRBV28, the J gene TRBJ1-1; no definite D call. The CDR3 extends over 11 amino acids. CDR1 and CDR2 from the germline V gene are MDHEN and SYDVKM. V lost 8 bases, J lost 3 bases, and 7 bases lay in between.

A note on this clonotype: With a much larger clone just one base away, this may be a read error. This rearrangement joins TRBV2 to TRBJ2-5, with D perhaps matching TRBD1 (5 bases). The end of the DNA fits TRBJ2-7 better, so the J call may be wrong. CDR3 length equals 12 residues. The germline V gene encodes CDR1 SNHLY and CDR2 FYNNEI. The CDR3 DNA reads TGTGCCGGCAGCCTGACAGAATACGAGCAGTACTTC. Its translation: CAGSLTEYEQYF.

A note on this clonotype: It may be a read error: a sequence one base away is much more abundant. This chain uses TRBV10-3 with TRBJ1-5, with D possibly being TRBD1 (6 bases). CDR3 length equals 16 residues. CDR1 and CDR2 from the germline V gene are ENHRY and SYGVKD. Between the trimmed V and J ends, which lost 6 bases and 0 bases, there was a span of 15 bases. The DNA of the CDR3 is TGTGCCATCAGCCGGGACAAATATAATAGCAATCAGCCCCAGCATTTT. It codes for CAISRDKYNSNQPQHF.

This clonotype appeared many times. This chain uses TRBV6-2 or TRBV6-3 with TRBJ2-4; D tentatively reads TRBD1 or TRBD2 (6 bases each). Deletions cut 8 bases from V and 3 bases from J, with 17 bases between. CDR3 size: 15 residues. Germline values: CDR1 MNHEY, CDR2 SVGEGT. CDR3 protein: CASVGTGRDKNIQYF. CDR3 DNA sequence: TGTGCCAGCGTGGGAACAGGGCGGGACAAAAACATTCAGTACTTC.

The sample holds many counts of this clonotype. This rearrangement joins TRBV28 to TRBJ1-2; unclear D gene. Trimming removed 7 bases from V and 7 bases from J, with 13 bases in between. The CDR3 sequence is 12 residues long. Germline V lookup: CDR1 MDHEN, CDR2 SYDVKM. In DNA form, the CDR3 reads TGTGCCAGCAACTCCGGAAAGGGTGGCTACACCTTC. Its translation: CASNSGKGGYTF.

There are many counts of this clonotype. This chain links TRBV2 with TRBJ2-5; TRBD2 matches 13 bases. CDR3 size: 17 residues. The germline CDR1 and CDR2 sequences are SNHLY and FYNNEI. Losses at the gene ends were 6 bases for V and 3 bases for J; bases not matched to a gene: 10. In DNA, the CDR3 is TGTGCCAGCAGCGACACTAGCGGGAGGGCCATTGAAGAGACCCAGTACTTC. It specifies CASSDTSGRAIEETQYF.

The genes are TRBV11-2 and TRBJ2-5; 7 positions agree with TRBD1. Germline values: CDR1 SGHAT, CDR2 FQNNGV. After removal of 4 bases from V and 5 bases from J, the junction contained 7 bases not matched to a gene. CDR3 size: 14 residues. This CDR3 is CASSWAGGWETQYF. The CDR3 region has the DNA TGTGCCAGCAGCTGGGCAGGGGGTTGGGAGACCCAGTACTTC.

In this sample, this clonotype turned up many times. CDR3 nucleotide sequence: TGTGCCACCAGTGATAACAGGGGGCAGAGCAACGAGCAGTACTTC. Its protein is CATSDNRGQSNEQYF. The chain carries TRBV24-1 and TRBJ2-7; 9 bases line up with TRBD1. The germline V gene encodes CDR1 KGHDR and CDR2 SFDVKD. The CDR3 sequence is 15 residues long. The ends lost 3 bases at V and 5 bases at J; junction bases unmatched: 7.

This clonotype was recorded at least ten times. The chain joins TRBV6-5 to TRBJ1-2; 8 nucleotides align to TRBD1. J lost 2 bases, V lost 4 bases, and 3 bases had no gene match. Germline assignment: CDR1 MNHEY and CDR2 SVGAGI. The length of the CDR3 is 14 residues. The CDR3 reads CASSFDRGNYGYTF. For the CDR3, the DNA is TGTGCCAGCAGTTTTGACAGGGGAAACTATGGCTACACCTTC.

This clonotype was seen ten or more times. CDR3 loop: CASSPWGVVTEAFF. The CDR3 DNA sequence: TGTGCCAGCAGTCCGTGGGGGGTTGTCACTGAAGCTTTCTTT. The chain recombines TRBV27 with TRBJ1-1, with D perhaps TRBD1 (5 bases). Trimming stripped 5 bases from V and 4 bases from J, with 14 bases between. The germline V gene has CDR1 MNHEY and CDR2 SMNVEV (reference sequence). There are 14 residues in the CDR3.